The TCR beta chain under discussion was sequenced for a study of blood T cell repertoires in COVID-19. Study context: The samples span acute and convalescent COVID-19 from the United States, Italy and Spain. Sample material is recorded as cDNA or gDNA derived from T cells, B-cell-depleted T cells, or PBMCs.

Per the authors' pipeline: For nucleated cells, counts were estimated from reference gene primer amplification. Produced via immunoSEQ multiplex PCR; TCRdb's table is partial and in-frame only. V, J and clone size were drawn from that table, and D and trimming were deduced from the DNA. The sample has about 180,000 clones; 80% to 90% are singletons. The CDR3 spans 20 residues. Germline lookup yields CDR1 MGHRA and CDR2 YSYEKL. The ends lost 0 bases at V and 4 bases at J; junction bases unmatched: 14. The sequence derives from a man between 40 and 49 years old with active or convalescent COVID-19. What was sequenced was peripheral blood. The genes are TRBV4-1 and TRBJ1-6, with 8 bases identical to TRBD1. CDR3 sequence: CASSQDRPRGPIPYNSPLHF. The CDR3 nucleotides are TGCGCCAGCAGCCAAGATCGGCCCAGGGGGCCTATCCCTTATAATTCACCCCTCCACTTT.